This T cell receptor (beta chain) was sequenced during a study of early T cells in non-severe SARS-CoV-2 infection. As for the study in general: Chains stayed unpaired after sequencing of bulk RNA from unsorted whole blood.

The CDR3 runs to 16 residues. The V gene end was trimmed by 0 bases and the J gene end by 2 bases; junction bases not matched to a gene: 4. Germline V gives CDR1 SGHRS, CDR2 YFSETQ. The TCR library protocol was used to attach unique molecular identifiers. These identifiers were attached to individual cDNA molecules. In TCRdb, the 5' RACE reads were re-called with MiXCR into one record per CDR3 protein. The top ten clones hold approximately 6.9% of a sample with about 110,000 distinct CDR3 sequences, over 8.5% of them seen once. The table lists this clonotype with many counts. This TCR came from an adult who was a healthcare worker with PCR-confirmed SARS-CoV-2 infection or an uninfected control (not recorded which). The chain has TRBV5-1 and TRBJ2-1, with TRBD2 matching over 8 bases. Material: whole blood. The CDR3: CASSLDSGTPYNEQFF. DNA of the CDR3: TGCGCCAGCAGCTTGGATAGCGGGACCCCCTACAATGAGCAGTTCTTC.